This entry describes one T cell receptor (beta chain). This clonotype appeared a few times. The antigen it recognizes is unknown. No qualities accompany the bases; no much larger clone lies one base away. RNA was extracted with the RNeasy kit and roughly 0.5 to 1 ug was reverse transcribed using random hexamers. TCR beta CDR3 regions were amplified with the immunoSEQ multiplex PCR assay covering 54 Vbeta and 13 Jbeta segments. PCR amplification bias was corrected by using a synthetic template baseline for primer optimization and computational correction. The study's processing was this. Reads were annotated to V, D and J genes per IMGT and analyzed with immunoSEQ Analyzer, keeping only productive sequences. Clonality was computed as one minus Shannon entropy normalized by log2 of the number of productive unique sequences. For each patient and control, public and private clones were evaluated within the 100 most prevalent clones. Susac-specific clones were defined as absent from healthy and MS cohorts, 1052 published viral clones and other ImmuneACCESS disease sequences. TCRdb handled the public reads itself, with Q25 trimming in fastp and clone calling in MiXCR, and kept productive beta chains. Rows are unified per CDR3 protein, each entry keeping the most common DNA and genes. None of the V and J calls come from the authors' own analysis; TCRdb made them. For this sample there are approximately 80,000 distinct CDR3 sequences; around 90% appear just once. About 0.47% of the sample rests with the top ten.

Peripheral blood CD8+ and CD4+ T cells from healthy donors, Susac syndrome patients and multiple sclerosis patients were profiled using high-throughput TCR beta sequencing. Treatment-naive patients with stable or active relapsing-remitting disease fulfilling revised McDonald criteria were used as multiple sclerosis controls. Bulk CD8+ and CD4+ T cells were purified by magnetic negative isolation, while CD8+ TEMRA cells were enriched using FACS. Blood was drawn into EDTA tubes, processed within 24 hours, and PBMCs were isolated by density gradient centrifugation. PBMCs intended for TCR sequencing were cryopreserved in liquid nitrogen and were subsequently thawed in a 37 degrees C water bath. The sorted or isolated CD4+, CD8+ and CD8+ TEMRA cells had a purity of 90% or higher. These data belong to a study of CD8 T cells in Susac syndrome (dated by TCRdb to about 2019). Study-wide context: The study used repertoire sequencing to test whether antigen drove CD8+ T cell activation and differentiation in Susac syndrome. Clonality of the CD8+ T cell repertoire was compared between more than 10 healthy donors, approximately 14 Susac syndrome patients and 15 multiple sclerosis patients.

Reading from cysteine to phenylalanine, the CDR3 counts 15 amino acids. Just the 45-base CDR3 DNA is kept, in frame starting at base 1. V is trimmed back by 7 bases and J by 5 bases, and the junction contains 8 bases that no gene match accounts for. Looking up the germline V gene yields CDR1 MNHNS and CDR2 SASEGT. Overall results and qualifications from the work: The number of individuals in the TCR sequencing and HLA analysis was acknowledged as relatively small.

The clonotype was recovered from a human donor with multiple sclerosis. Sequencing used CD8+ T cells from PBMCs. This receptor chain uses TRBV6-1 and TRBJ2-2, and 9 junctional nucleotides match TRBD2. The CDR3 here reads CASTRETSGTGELFF. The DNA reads TGTGCCAGCACCCGGGAGACTAGCGGTACCGGGGAGCTGTTTTTT.